The text below deals with one T cell receptor beta chain. Its antigen is not identified. The CDR3 is 15 residues long. The sample originates from a study of blood T cells in healthy people across ages. The study, taken as a whole, reports: One million T cells yielded diversity estimates that were considered underestimates.

Every sample yielded at least 6.5 million isolated PBMCs. A second PCR, run for roughly 7 to 12 cycles, used a sample-barcoded 5' primer plus a J-beta primer mix. A 12-random-nucleotide template-switch adaptor tagged each cDNA molecule. Each sample provided no less than 2.5 million CDR3-containing paired-end reads. TCRdb ran MiXCR on the 5' RACE reads and lists one entry per CDR3 protein. The table shows around 1,500,000 distinct CDR3 sequences, with approximately 38% occurring only once. The receptor's source is a woman in her late teens or twenties in good health. The rearrangement joins TRBV21-1 to TRBJ2-2; the D call in the table, TRBD1, was not verified against the DNA. TRBV21-1 has pseudogene status. The sample comprised blood. Here the CDR3 DNA reads TGTGCCAGCATCCCACGGGACAGAAACACCGGGGAGCTGTTTTTT. Its translation is CASIPRDRNTGELFF.